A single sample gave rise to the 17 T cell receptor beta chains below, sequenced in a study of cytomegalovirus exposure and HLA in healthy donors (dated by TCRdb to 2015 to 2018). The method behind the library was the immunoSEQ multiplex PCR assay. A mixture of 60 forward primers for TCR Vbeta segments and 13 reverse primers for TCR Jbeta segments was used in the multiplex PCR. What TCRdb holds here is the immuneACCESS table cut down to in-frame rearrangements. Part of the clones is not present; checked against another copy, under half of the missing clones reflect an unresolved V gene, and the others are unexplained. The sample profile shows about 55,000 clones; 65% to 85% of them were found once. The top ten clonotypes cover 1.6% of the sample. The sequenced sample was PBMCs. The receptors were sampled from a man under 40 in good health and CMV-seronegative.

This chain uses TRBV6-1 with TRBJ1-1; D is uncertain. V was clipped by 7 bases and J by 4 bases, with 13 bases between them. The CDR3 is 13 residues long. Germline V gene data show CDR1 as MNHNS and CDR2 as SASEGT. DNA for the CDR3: TGTGCCAGCACCGCAGGCACAATCACTGAAGCTTTCTTT. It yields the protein CASTAGTITEAFF.

CDR3 protein: CASSILAGTYEQYF. CDR3 in DNA: TGTGCCAGTAGTATCCTAGCGGGGACCTACGAGCAGTACTTC. V and J are TRBV19 and TRBJ2-7, with TRBD2 matching 9 bases. Germline-derived CDR1 and CDR2 are LNHDA and SQIVND (reference sequence). The CDR3 loop spans 14 amino acids. J gave up 2 bases and V 3 bases, and 2 bases lay outside the gene matches.

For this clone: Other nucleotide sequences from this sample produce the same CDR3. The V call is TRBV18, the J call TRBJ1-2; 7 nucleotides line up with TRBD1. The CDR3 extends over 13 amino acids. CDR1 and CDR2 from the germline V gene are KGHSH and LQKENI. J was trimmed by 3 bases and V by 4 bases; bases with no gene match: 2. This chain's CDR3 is CASSLDRDYGYTF. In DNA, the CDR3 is TGTGCCAGCTCACTTGACAGGGACTATGGCTACACCTTC. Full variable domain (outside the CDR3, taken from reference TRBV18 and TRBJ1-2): NAGVMQNPRHLVRRRGQEARLRCSPMKGHSHVYWYRQLPEEGLKFMVYLQKENIIDESGMPKERFSAEFPKEGPSILRIQQVVRGDSAAYFCASSLDRDYGYTFGSGTRLTVV.

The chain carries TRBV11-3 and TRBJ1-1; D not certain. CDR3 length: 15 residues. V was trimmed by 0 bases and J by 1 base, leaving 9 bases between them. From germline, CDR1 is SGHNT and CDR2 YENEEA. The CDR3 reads CASSLERGRNTEAFF. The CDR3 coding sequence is TGTGCCAGCAGCTTAGAGCGAGGGAGGAACACTGAAGCTTTCTTT.

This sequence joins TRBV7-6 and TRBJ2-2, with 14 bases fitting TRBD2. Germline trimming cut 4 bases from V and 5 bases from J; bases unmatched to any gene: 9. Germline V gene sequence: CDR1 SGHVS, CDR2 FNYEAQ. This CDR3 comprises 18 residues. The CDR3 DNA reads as TGTGCCAGCAGCTCGGCCGGGACTAGCGGGAGTCGTACCGGGGAGCTGTTTTTT. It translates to CASSSAGTSGSRTGELFF.

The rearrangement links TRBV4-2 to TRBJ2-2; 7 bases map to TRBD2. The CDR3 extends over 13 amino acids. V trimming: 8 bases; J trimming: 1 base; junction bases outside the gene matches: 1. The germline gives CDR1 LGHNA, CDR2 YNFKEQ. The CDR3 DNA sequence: TGTGCCAGCGGGGGGGAGAACACCGGGGAGCTGTTTTTT. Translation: CASGGENTGELFF.

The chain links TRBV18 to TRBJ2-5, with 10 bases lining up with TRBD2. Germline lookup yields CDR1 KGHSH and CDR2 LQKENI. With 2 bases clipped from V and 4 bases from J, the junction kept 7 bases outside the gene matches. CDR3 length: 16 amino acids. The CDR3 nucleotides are TGTGCCAGCTCACCAACGCCTAGCGGGAGCGTAGAGACCCAGTACTTC. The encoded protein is CASSPTPSGSVETQYF.

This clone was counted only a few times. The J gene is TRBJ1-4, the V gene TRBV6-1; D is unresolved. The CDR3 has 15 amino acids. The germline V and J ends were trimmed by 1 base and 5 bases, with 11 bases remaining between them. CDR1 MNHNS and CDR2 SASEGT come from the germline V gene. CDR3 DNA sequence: TGTGCCAGCAGTGAAGGAGGCTATTCGAATGAAAAACTGTTTTTT. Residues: CASSEGGYSNEKLFF.

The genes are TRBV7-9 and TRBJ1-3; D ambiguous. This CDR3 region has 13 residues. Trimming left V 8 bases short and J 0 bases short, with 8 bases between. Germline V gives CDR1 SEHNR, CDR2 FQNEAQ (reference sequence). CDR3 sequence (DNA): TGTGCCAGCGACAAGAGCTCTGGAAACACCATATATTTT. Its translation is CASDKSSGNTIYF. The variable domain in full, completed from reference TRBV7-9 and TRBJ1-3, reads DTGVSQNPRHKITKRGQNVTFRCDPISEHNRLYWYRQTLGQGPEFLTYFQNEAQLEKSRLLSDRFSAERPKGSFSTLEIQRTEQGDSAMYLCASDKSSGNTIYFGEGSWLTVV.

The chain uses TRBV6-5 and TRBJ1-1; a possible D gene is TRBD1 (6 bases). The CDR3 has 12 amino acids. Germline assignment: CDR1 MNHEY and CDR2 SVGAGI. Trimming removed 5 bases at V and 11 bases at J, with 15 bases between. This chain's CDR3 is CASSPQGLGAFF. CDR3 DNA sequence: TGTGCCAGCAGTCCCCAGGGGTTAGGGGCTTTCTTT.

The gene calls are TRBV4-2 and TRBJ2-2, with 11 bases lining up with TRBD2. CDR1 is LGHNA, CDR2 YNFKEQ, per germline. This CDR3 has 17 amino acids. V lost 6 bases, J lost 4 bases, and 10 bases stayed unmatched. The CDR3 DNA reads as TGTGCCAGCAGTCAAAAGGCCCTAGCGGGGGGCACCGGGGAGCTGTTTTTT. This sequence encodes CASSQKALAGGTGELFF.

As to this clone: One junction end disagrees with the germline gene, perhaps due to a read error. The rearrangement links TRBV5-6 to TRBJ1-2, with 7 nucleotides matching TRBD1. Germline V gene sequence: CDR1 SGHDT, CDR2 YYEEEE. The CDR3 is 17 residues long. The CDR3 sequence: CANSKKRRTGQSYGYTF. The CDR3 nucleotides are TGTGCCAACAGCAAAAAAAGACGGACAGGTCAAAGCTATGGCTACACCTTC.

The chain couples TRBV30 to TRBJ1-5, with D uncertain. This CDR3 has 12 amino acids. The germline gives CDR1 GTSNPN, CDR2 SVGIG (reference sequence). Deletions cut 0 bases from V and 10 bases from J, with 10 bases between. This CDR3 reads CAWSVLTEPQHF. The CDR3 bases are TGTGCCTGGAGTGTACTTACCGAACCCCAGCATTTT.

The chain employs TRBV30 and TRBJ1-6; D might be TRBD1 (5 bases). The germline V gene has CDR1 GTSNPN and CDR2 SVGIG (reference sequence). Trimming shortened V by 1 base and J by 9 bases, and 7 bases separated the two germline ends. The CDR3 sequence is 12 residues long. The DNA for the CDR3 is TGTGCCTGGAGTGGAAGGGGTTCACCCCTCCACTTT. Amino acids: CAWSGRGSPLHF.

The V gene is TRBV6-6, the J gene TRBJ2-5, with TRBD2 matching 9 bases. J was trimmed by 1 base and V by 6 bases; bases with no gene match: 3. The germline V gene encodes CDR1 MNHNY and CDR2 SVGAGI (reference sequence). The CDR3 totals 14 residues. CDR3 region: CASRNSGGQETQYF. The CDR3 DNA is TGTGCCAGCAGAAATAGCGGGGGCCAAGAGACCCAGTACTTC.

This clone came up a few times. CDR3 sequence (DNA): TGTGCCAGCAGTCAAGGGAGCAGGGGGCTATCCTATGGCTACACCTTC. Residues: CASSQGSRGLSYGYTF. This rearrangement joins TRBV7-2 to TRBJ1-2, with 8 bases identical to TRBD1. Trimming cost V 6 bases and J 4 bases; bases outside gene matches: 13. CDR1 and CDR2 (germline): SGHTA, FQGNSA. The CDR3 extends over 16 amino acids.

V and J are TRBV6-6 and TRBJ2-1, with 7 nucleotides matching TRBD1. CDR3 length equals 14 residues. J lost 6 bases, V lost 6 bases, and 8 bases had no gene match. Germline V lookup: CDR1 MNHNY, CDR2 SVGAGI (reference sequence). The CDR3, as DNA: TGTGCCAGCAGATCCAAACAGGGGCTCAATGAGCAGTTCTTC. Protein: CASRSKQGLNEQFF.